This entry concerns a single T cell receptor (beta chain). PCR amplification relied on 60 Vbeta primers (plus 13 Jbeta primers). TCRdb's copy holds only in-frame clones and misses some; the assay was immunoSEQ multiplex PCR. The sample shows 90,000 to 110,000 clones, more than 70% of them seen only once. These data originate in a study of cytomegalovirus exposure and HLA in healthy donors. This CDR3 has 16 residues. CDR1 and CDR2 from the germline V gene are LNHDA and SQIVND (reference sequence). V was pared by 7 bases and J by 3 bases, with 8 bases of the junction left unmatched. The sequencing sample was made of PBMCs. The source of this sequence is a man aged 25-45 years in good health and CMV-seronegative. This chain links TRBV19 with TRBJ2-7; 14 nucleotides match TRBD2. CDR3 DNA: TGTGCCAGTATGCCTCAGGGACTAGCGGGGGACTACGAGCAGTACTTC. Translated: CASMPQGLAGDYEQYF.